This T cell receptor (beta chain) was retrieved from a study of metastatic and nonmetastatic thyroid tumors. The V gene's germline CDR1 is SGHAT and CDR2 FQNNGV. Trimming took 0 bases from V and 5 from J; bases not matched to a gene: 10. CDR3 length: 17 amino acids. Study-wide results and limits: TCR beta diversity was reportedly significantly higher in malignant thyroid tumors than benign nodules, in blood and tumor.

TCRdb recomputed clones from the PCR reads via MiXCR. The table includes about 13,000 clones, about 23% detected once. There were no patients who had received any treatment before thyroid surgery. This clone has a count of ten or more. What it recognizes is unknown. Material for sequencing was blood. This TCR was recovered from a female donor with papillary thyroid cancer or a benign thyroid nodule (not recorded which). Some clones in this sample may be carry-over from other donors' samples. The chain uses TRBV11-2 and TRBJ2-3; 8 nucleotides align to TRBD1. CDR3 region: CASSLERGRGQRDTQYF. The CDR3 nucleotides are TGTGCCAGCAGCTTAGAACGGGGCAGGGGGCAGAGAGATACGCAGTATTTT.